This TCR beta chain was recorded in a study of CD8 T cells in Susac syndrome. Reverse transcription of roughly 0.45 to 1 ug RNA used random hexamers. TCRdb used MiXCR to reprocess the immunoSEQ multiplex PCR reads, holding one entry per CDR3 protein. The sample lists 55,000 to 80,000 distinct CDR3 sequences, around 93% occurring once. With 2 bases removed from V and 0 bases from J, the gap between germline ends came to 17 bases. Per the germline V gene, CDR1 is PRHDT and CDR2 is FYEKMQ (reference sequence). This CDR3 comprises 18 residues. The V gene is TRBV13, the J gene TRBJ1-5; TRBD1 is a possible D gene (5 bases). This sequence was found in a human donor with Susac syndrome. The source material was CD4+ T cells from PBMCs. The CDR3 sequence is CASSLNRQGPNSNQPQHF. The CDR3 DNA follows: TGTGCCAGCAGCTTAAACAGGCAGGGCCCGAATAGCAATCAGCCCCAGCATTTT.